The clone carrying this T cell receptor (beta chain) has a count of ten or more. The antigen remains unidentified. What was amplified from RNA transcripts were TCR beta CDR3 regions. HTBI primers drove first-round RT-PCR of the TCR CDR3. TCRdb processed the multiplex PCR reads anew with MiXCR; each CDR3 protein has one entry. The data show 380,000 or so distinct CDR3 sequences, approximately 14% seen once. For Graves' hyperthyroidism to be stable, ophthalmopathy could not progress within 18 months. Diagnostic assessment was based on clinical symptoms, serum thyroxine and TRAb, thyroid ultrasound and orbital computed tomography. This sample was included in a study of T cells in Graves' hyperthyroidism and ophthalmopathy. Study findings and constraints: Among thyroid clonotypes expanded above 0.001, most also appeared in blood.

The source material was blood. This TCR was sampled from a woman in her twenties or thirties with Graves' hyperthyroidism.

Written as DNA, the CDR3 is TGCAGTGCTACGCTAGCGTGGTTCGACAATGAGCAGTTCTTC. Translated, it gives CSATLAWFDNEQFF. J is TRBJ2-1 and V is TRBV20-1, with D perhaps matching TRBD2 (6 bases). The V gene's germline CDR1 is DFQATT and CDR2 SNEGSKA (reference sequence). The length of the CDR3 is 14 residues. V was shortened by 4 bases and J by 5 bases, with 15 bases between the two germline ends.